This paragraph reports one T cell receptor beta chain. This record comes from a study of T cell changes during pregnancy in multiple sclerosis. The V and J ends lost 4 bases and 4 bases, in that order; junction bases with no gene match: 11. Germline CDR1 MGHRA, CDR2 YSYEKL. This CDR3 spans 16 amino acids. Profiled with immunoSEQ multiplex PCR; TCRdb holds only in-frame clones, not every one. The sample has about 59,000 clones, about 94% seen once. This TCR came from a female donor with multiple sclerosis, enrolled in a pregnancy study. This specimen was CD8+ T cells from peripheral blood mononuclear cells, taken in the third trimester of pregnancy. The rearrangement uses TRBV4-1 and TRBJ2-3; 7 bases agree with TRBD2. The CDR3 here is CASSLRVAGVADTQYF. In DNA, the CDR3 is TGCGCCAGCAGCCTCCGGGTGGCGGGAGTCGCAGATACGCAGTATTTT.